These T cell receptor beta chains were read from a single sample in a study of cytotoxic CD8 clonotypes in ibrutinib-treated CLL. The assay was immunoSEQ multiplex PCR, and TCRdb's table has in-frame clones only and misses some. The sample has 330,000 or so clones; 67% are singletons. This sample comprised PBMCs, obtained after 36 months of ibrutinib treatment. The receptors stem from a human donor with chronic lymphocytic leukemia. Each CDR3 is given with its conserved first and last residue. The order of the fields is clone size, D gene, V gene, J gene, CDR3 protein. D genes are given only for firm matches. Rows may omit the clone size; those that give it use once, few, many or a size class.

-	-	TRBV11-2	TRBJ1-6	CASSLNIWRQYNSPLHF
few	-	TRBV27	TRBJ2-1	CASSPRDHAYNEQFF
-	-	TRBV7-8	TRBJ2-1	CASSLEVGGDEQFF
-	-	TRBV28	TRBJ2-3	CASSSAVLGGTQYF
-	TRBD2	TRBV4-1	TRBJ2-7	CASSYRDSGGLAGGYEQYF
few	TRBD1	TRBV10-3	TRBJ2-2	CAISLGTGNTGELFF
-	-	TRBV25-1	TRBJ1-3	CATGIGDTIYF
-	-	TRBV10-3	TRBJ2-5	CAIMGRIQETQYF
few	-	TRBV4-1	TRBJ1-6	CASSQVLPGPGAVTNSPLHF
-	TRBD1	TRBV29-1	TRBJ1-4	CSVRDRGYEKLFF
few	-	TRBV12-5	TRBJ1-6	CASGFGSFNNSPLHF
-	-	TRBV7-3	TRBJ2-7	CASSPNGRGVYEQYF
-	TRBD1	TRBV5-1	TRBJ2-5	CASSLGQGARETQYF
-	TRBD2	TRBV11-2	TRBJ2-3	CASSLDNSGRTQYF
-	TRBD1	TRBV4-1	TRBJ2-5	CASSHPGQGSQETQYF
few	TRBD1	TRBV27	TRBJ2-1	CASSRQGQSYNEQFF
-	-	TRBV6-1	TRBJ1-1	CATSLGWNTEAFF
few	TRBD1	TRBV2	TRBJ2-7	CASSARQGLYEQYF
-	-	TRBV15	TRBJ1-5	CATSRARNSNQPQHF
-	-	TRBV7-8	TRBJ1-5	CASSSPDQPQHF
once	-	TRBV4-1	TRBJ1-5	CASSQADGYQPQHF
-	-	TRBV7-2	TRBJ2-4	CASSSPGGWNIQYF
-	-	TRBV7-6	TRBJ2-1	CASSPTSSYNEQFF
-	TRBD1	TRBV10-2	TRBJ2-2	CASSETGGLGGELFF
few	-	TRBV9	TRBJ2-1	CASSVGISYNEQFF
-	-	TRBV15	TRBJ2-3	CATSRDQPQFGTDTQYF
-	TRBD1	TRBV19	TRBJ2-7	CASSPGQGGYEQYF
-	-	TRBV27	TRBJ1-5	CASSPSWSTGPQHF
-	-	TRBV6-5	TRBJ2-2	CASSPGAGSGELFF
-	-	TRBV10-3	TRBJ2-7	CAISVRQASYEQYF
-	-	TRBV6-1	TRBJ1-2	CASSEARDIGYTF
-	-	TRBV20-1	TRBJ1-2	CSVGASYGYTF
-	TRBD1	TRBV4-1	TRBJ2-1	CASSQVGDSNEQFF
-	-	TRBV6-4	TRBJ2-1	CASSDSMGVDNEQFF
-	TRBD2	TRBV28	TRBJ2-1	CASSRAPGLAHEQFF
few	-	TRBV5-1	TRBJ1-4	CASSLAPTGQAEKLFF
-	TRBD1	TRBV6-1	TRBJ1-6	CASSEGQGGSPLHF
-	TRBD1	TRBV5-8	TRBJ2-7	CASSPWTGRYEQYF
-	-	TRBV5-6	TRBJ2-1	CASSPTRGLWNEQFF
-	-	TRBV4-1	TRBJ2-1	CASSQDRYYNEQFF
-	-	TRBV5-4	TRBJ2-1	CASSFGQSSYNEQFF
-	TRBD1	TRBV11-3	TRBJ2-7	CASSRQGTGLYEQYF
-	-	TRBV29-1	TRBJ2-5	CSVEELTGSQYF
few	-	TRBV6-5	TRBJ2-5	CASSSTLGRPDF
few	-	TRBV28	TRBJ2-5	CASSGGVVETQYF
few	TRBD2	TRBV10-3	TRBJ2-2	CASSGLAVTDTGELFF
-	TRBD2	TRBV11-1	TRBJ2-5	CASSLGLAGQETQYF
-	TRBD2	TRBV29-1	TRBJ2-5	CSVVGVTSGSLETQYF
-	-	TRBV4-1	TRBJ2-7	CASSHAPSYEQYF
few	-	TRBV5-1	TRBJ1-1	CATRGANTEAFF
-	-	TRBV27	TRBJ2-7	CASSLSGQGSYEQYF
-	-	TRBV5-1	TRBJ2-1	CASSLGESYNEQFF
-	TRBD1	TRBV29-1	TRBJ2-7	CSVDRVGGEQYF
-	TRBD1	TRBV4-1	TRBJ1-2	CASSLGQTYGYTF